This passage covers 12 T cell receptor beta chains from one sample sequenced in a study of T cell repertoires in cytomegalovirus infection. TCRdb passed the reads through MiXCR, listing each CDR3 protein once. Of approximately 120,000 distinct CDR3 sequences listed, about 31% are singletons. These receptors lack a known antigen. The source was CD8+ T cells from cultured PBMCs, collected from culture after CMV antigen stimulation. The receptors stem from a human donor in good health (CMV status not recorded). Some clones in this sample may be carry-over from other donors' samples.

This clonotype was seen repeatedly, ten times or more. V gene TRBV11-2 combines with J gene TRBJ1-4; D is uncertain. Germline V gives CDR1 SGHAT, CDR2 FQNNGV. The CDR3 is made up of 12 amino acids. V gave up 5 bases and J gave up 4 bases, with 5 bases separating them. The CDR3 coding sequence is TGTGCCAGCAGCGACTATAATGAAAAACTGTTTTTT. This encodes CASSDYNEKLFF.

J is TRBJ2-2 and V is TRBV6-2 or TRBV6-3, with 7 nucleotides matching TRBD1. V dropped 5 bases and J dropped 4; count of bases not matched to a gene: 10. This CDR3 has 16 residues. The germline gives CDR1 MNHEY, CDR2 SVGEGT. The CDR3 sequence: CASSVNRGRSTGELFF. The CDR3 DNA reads TGTGCCAGCAGTGTAAACAGGGGACGCTCCACCGGGGAGCTGTTTTTT.

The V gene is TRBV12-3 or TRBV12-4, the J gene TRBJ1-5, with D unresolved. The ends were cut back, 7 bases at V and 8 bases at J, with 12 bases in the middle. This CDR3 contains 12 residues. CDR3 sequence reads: CASTTGIEPQHF. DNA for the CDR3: TGTGCCAGCACCACCGGGATAGAGCCCCAGCATTTT.

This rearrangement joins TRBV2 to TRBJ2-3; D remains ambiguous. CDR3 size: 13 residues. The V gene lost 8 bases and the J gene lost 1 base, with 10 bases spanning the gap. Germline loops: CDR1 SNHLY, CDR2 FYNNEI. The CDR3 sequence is CASFRAGTDTQYF. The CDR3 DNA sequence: TGTGCCAGCTTTCGAGCTGGCACAGATACGCAGTATTTT. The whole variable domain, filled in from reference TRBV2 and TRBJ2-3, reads EPEVTQTPSHQVTQMGQEVILRCVPISNHLYFYWYRQILGQKVEFLVSFYNNEISEKSEIFDDQFSVERPDGSNFTLKIRSTKLEDSAMYFCASFRAGTDTQYFGPGTRLTVL.

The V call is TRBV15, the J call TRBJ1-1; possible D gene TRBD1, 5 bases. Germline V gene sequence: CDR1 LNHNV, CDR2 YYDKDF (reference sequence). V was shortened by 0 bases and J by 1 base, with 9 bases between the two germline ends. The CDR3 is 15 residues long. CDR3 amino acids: CATSRDSDRNTEAFF. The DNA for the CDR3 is TGTGCCACCAGCAGAGATTCAGACAGGAACACTGAAGCTTTCTTT.

CDR3 sequence (DNA): TGCGCCAGCAGCCAAGATGACAGCTCACCCCTCCACTTT. Amino acid sequence: CASSQDDSSPLHF. V usage is TRBV4-1 and J usage is TRBJ1-6; a possible D gene is TRBD1 (5 bases). Germline loops: CDR1 MGHRA, CDR2 YSYEKL. V was cut by 0 bases and J by 10 bases, with 7 bases left in between. The CDR3 has 13 residues.

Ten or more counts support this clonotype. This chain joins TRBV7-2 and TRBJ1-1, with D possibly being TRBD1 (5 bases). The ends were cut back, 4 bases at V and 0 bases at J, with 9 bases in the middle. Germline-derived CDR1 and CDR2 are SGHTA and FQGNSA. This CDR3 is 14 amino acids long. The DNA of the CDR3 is TGTGCCAGCAGCTCAGGGAGCATGAACACTGAAGCTTTCTTT. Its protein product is CASSSGSMNTEAFF. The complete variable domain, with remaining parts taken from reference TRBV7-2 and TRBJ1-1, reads GAGVSQSPSNKVTEKGKDVELRCDPISGHTALYWYRQSLGQGLEFLIYFQGNSAPDKSGLPSDRFSAERTGGSVSTLTIQRTQQEDSAVYLCASSSGSMNTEAFFGQGTRLTVV.

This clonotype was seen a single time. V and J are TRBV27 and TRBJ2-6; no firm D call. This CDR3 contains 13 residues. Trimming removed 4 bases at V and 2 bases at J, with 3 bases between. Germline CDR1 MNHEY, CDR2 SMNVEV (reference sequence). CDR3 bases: TGTGCCAGCAGTTATACTGGGGCCAACGTCCTGACTTTC. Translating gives CASSYTGANVLTF.

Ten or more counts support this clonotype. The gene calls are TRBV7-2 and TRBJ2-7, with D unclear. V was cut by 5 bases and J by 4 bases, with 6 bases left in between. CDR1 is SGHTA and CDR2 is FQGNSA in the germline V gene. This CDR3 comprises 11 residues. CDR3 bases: TGTGCCAGCAGCCGAACATACGAGCAGTACTTC. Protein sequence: CASSRTYEQYF.

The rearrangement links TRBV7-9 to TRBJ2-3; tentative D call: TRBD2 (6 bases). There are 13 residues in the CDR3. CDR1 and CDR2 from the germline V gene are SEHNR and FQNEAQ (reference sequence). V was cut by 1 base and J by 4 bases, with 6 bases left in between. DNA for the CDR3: TGTGCCAGCAGCTTAGGGGGGGCAGATACGCAGTATTTT. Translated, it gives CASSLGGADTQYF.

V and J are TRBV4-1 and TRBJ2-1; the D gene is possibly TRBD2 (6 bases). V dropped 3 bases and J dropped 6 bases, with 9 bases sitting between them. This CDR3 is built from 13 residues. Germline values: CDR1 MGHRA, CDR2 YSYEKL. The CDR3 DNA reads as TGCGCCAGCAGCCAGGGGAGGTCCAATGAGCAGTTCTTC. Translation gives CASSQGRSNEQFF.

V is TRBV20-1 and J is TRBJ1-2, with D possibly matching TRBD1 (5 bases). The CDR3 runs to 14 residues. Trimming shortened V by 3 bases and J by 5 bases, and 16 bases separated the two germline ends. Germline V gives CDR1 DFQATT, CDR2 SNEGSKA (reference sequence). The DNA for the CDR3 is TGCAGTGCTAGGCCACAGAGGGGTGGATATGGCTACACCTTC. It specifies CSARPQRGGYGYTF.